Presented here are 14 T cell receptor beta chains from one specimen sequenced in a study of vaccination and CD4 T cells after COVID-19 (dated by TCRdb to the early 2020s). Libraries were built with PCR. The sequencing machine was an Illumina iSeq 100. DNA from cultured CD4+ T cells was subjected to TCR sequencing with the Oncomine TCR Beta short-read assay at the Johns Hopkins FTIC core. Starting from the raw public reads, TCRdb applied fastp trimming at Q25, assembled clones with MiXCR and retained in-frame beta chains. Here each entry gathers all rows of one CDR3 protein and keeps the most common genes and DNA. A total of 6,500 to 10,000 distinct CDR3 sequences appear in this sample, around 70% of them only once. Around 30% of the sample comes from the top ten. The treatment or condition label, as the study defines it: approximately nine-day PBMC culture with coronavirus spike peptide pools or control peptides (ViraFEST assay).

The antigens of these receptors remain unknown. The sequenced material came from CD4+ T cells from blood, cultured in vitro. The receptor source for this set is a human donor who had recovered from COVID-19.

The rearrangement joins TRBV20-1 to TRBJ2-1; TRBD2 agrees at 7 bases. The CDR3 totals 14 residues. J lost 0 bases, V lost 6 bases, and 5 bases had no gene match. Germline lookup yields CDR1 DFQATT and CDR2 SNEGSKA (reference sequence). The CDR3 sequence is CSAKRGGSYNEQFF. CDR3 nucleotide sequence: TGCAGTGCGAAGCGGGGAGGCTCCTACAATGAGCAGTTCTTC.

This clonotype is classed as medium-sized. This sequence joins TRBV7-9 and TRBJ1-4; 7 nucleotides align to TRBD1. V lost 4 bases, J lost 2 bases, and 7 bases stayed unmatched. Germline V gene lookup returns CDR1 SEHNR and CDR2 FQNEAQ (reference sequence). The CDR3 runs 16 residues. DNA for the CDR3: TGTGCCAGCAGCTCCCCACAGGGGTGGACTAATGAAAAACTGTTTTTT. Translated: CASSSPQGWTNEKLFF.

The chain couples TRBV27 to TRBJ1-2, with D possibly TRBD1 on 5 matching bases. The CDR3 is 16 residues long. Trimming took off 6 bases at V and 2 bases at J, with 19 bases between the two ends. Germline V gives CDR1 MNHEY, CDR2 SMNVEV (reference sequence). DNA of the CDR3: TGTGCCAGCAGGGGACCGCGGGACGTCAGAAACTATGGCTACACCTTC. Translation: CASRGPRDVRNYGYTF.

This chain links TRBV5-4 with TRBJ2-3; D uncertain. Trimming stripped 4 bases from V and 5 bases from J, with 17 bases between. CDR1 and CDR2 from the germline V gene are SGHNT and YYREEE (reference sequence). This CDR3 has 15 amino acids. The CDR3 protein is CASSHPSSPGDTQYF. The CDR3 nucleotides are TGTGCCAGCAGCCACCCGTCCTCTCCGGGAGATACGCAGTATTTT.

V and J are TRBV28 and TRBJ1-5; D not certain. The CDR3 consists of 12 residues. Germline CDR1 MDHEN, CDR2 SYDVKM. Trimming stripped 4 bases from V and 4 bases from J, with 5 bases between. The CDR3 DNA reads TGTGCCAGCAGTTCCAGAAATCAGCCCCAGCATTTT. Translating gives CASSSRNQPQHF.

The J gene is TRBJ2-5, the V gene TRBV19; D uncertain. The CDR3 runs to 12 residues. The germline V gene encodes CDR1 LNHDA and CDR2 SQIVND (reference sequence). Trimming left V 5 bases short and J 7 bases short, with 11 bases between. Here the CDR3 DNA reads TGTGCCAGTAGTCTCGGGCTGGGGACCCAGTACTTC. This encodes CASSLGLGTQYF. The whole variable domain, remainder taken from reference TRBV19 and TRBJ2-5, is DGGITQSPKYLFRKEGQNVTLSCEQNLNHDAMYWYRQDPGQGLRLIYYSQIVNDFQKGDIAEGYSVSREKKESFPLTVTSAQKNPTAFYLCASSLGLGTQYFGPGTRLLVL.

This clonotype has just a few counts. The rearrangement links TRBV2 to TRBJ1-6; D call uncertain. In germline, CDR1 is SNHLY, CDR2 FYNNEI. V was clipped by 0 bases and J by 6 bases, with 12 bases between them. This CDR3 comprises 16 residues. CDR3 sequence (DNA): TGTGCCAGCAGTGAAGCGGCCCGGTCCGCTAATTCACCCCTCCACTTT. Translation: CASSEAARSANSPLHF.

The genes are TRBV6-2 or TRBV6-3 and TRBJ1-1; D possibly corresponds to TRBD1 (5 bases). The CDR3 is 12 residues long. Germline assignment: CDR1 MNHEY and CDR2 SVGEGT. Trimming cost V 7 bases and J 7 bases, with 13 bases left between them. The CDR3 DNA reads as TGTGCCAGCACGAGGGGCGCGAGTGAAGCTTTCTTT. As protein: CASTRGASEAFF.

The rearrangement joins TRBV24-1 to TRBJ2-3, with TRBD2 matching over 7 bases. CDR1 and CDR2 (germline): KGHDR, SFDVKD. V was pared by 5 bases and J by 3 bases, with 1 base of the junction left unmatched. There are 13 residues in the CDR3. In DNA form, the CDR3 reads TGTGCCACCAGTGGGGGGGGTACAGATACGCAGTATTTT. Its protein is CATSGGGTDTQYF.

The chain links TRBV7-9 to TRBJ2-3, with D maybe TRBD1 (7 bases). The germline V gene has CDR1 SEHNR and CDR2 FQNEAQ (reference sequence). The CDR3 spans 16 residues. Trimming cost V 5 bases and J 1 base, with 16 bases left between them. Here the CDR3 DNA reads TGTGCCAGCAGCGCCCCCGACAGGGAGGGCACAGATACGCAGTATTTT. Its translation: CASSAPDREGTDTQYF.

V gene TRBV18 combines with J gene TRBJ1-5; D unresolved. Trimming shortened V by 0 bases and J by 0 bases, and 9 bases separated the two germline ends. CDR3 size: 16 residues. CDR1 and CDR2 from the germline V gene are KGHSH and LQKENI. The CDR3, as DNA: TGTGCCAGCTCACCACCCTCAACCTCTAGCAATCAGCCCCAGCATTTT. Protein product: CASSPPSTSSNQPQHF.

The genes are TRBV28 and TRBJ1-2, with D unclear. CDR3 length: 12 amino acids. Trimming took off 4 bases at V and 9 bases at J, with 12 bases between the two ends. Looked up from germline, CDR1 is MDHEN and CDR2 is SYDVKM. The CDR3 here is CASSSGLGSYTF. Here the CDR3 DNA reads TGTGCCAGCAGTTCCGGGCTGGGAAGCTACACCTTC.

This chain links TRBV24-1 with TRBJ2-3, with no clear D. The CDR3 covers 14 residues. The V end lost 5 bases, the J end lost 1 base, and 9 bases lay between the germline ends. From germline, CDR1 is KGHDR and CDR2 SFDVKD. CDR3: CATSGAGGTDTQYF. CDR3 nucleotides: TGTGCCACCAGTGGCGCAGGAGGCACAGATACGCAGTATTTT.

This clonotype turned up a few times. V gene TRBV20-1 combines with J gene TRBJ1-6; 9 bases match TRBD1. CDR1 is DFQATT, CDR2 SNEGSKA, per germline (reference sequence). The CDR3 runs to 15 residues. V trimming: 6 bases; J trimming: 8 bases; junction bases outside the gene matches: 11. The CDR3 reads CSAPGQGLGYSPLHF. As DNA, the CDR3 is TGCAGTGCACCGGGACAGGGCCTGGGGTATTCACCCCTCCACTTT.